These T cell receptor beta chains were read from a single sample in a study of patients and donors after allogeneic stem cell transplantation. TCRdb redid the calling of the RT-PCR reads with MiXCR, one entry per CDR3 protein. The sample includes roughly 880,000 distinct CDR3 sequences, over 15% of them seen just once. Sequencing was carried out using blood, either unsorted or a sorted T cell fraction (not recorded which). The receptors come from a human donor who was either an allogeneic HSCT recipient or a stem cell or donor lymphocyte infusion donor (not recorded which). It is not recorded whose cells these are; they may come from a transplant donor. Each CDR3 is given without its conserved first and last residue. Fields, in order: V gene, J gene, CDR3 protein.

V gene: TRBV20-1
J gene: TRBJ2-3
CDR3 protein: SARAPDTQY

V gene: TRBV24-1
J gene: TRBJ1-1
CDR3 protein: ATSDGDSWGAF

V gene: TRBV7-8
J gene: TRBJ1-1
CDR3 protein: ASSRTLGHGGTEAF

V gene: TRBV6-1
J gene: TRBJ2-5
CDR3 protein: ASTPERSGRTQY

V gene: TRBV7-2
J gene: TRBJ1-4
CDR3 protein: ASSLYLYRVTNEKLF

V gene: TRBV4-2
J gene: TRBJ2-7
CDR3 protein: ASSLQATTYYEQY

V gene: TRBV7-8
J gene: TRBJ1-4
CDR3 protein: ASSPPDRFNEKLF

V gene: TRBV4-1
J gene: TRBJ2-5
CDR3 protein: ASSQESLGPGQETQY

V gene: TRBV28
J gene: TRBJ1-5
CDR3 protein: ASSTPGQGRQPQH

V gene: TRBV6-2/TRBV6-3
J gene: TRBJ1-1
CDR3 protein: ASRLQTQGGRKTEAF

V gene: TRBV5-5
J gene: TRBJ2-2
CDR3 protein: ASSLYGGTATNTGELF

V gene: TRBV15
J gene: TRBJ2-7
CDR3 protein: ATSRRATGTYEQY

V gene: TRBV7-9
J gene: TRBJ1-2
CDR3 protein: ASSSVGGFGYT

V gene: TRBV6-1
J gene: TRBJ2-3
CDR3 protein: ASSVTGTRLTDTQY

V gene: TRBV29-1
J gene: TRBJ2-7
CDR3 protein: SVAGSDEQY

V gene: TRBV20-1
J gene: TRBJ2-7
CDR3 protein: SARLGDEQY

V gene: TRBV15
J gene: TRBJ2-7
CDR3 protein: ATSRERDPYEQY

V gene: TRBV20-1
J gene: TRBJ2-3
CDR3 protein: SAKSNGLSTDTQY

V gene: TRBV2
J gene: TRBJ2-1
CDR3 protein: ASRPGLAGGIGVNEQF

V gene: TRBV29-1
J gene: TRBJ2-6
CDR3 protein: SGRFPSLSGANVLT

V gene: TRBV4-1
J gene: TRBJ2-2
CDR3 protein: ASTDRGRLSPGELF

V gene: TRBV12-3/TRBV12-4
J gene: TRBJ1-2
CDR3 protein: ASSLSRVRGYT

V gene: TRBV20-1
J gene: TRBJ2-3
CDR3 protein: SARVASGRRDTQY

V gene: TRBV4-1
J gene: TRBJ1-4
CDR3 protein: ASSLGPAEKLF

V gene: TRBV6-2/TRBV6-3
J gene: TRBJ2-4
CDR3 protein: ASSSRGGTKDIQY

V gene: TRBV14
J gene: TRBJ1-2
CDR3 protein: ASSQVGDLVYDYT

V gene: TRBV10-3
J gene: TRBJ1-5
CDR3 protein: AIRPDRLNQPQH

V gene: TRBV7-9
J gene: TRBJ2-3
CDR3 protein: ASSRTSGDTDTQY

V gene: TRBV7-2
J gene: TRBJ2-1
CDR3 protein: ASSLARDRRYNEQF